This T cell receptor beta chain was sequenced for a study of cytomegalovirus exposure and HLA in healthy donors (dated by TCRdb to the late 2010s). As for the study more broadly: An earlier analysis of 587 of the donors reported about 260 Gb of sequence data and 95 million to 140 million unique TCR beta sequences obtained from about 200 million T cells. Alongside the repertoire data, information on donor age, sex, ethnicity and CMV serostatus was compiled. HLA typing covered class I and class II loci at four-digit resolution. To study patterns of TCR occurrence, a later analysis re-analyzed previously published TCR beta repertoires from 650 to 750 donors and added high-resolution HLA genotyping. Rather than using new phenotypic data, the later analysis identified candidate immune exposures from TCR beta sequences and from how often those sequences occurred across donors. Four to six DR-DQ haplotypes were handled as single units for association and clustering, since linkage in the cohort was strong. In a later genetic analysis, genome-wide SNP genotypes for about 55% of the roughly 700 donors were used, and that subset was treated as a discovery cohort. The T cell repertoires of several hundred subjects were profiled by immunosequencing and related to cytomegalovirus serostatus. An earlier analysis of around 580 of the donors used high-throughput TCR beta sequencing to judge whether each TCR beta V gene segment behaved as functional or pseudogenic. Among 398 genotyped donors of the cohort, an average of 235,054 unique TCR beta nucleotide sequences were sequenced per donor, roughly 20% of them non-productive. Along with the approximately 650-subject first cohort, a separate validation cohort of around 120 different subjects was used. Typing coverage differed by locus: A, B, C, DRB1 and DQB1 were typed in roughly 620-630 donors, DQA1 in around 500, DPA1 in over 600, and DPB1 in 450 to 490. Of the approximately 400 genotyped donors, around 81% fell in the genetic ancestry cluster associated with self-reported Caucasian donors. All discovery cohort repertoires had been generated using a single sequencing platform. The study aimed to test whether cataloging public T cell receptors could reveal signatures of past pathogen exposure. An early release that covered some 640 HLA-typed donors contained around 300 gigabases of sequencing data and 75 million to 100 million unique TCR sequences. To predict cytomegalovirus infection status, the study brought together high-throughput TCR immunosequencing, statistical association of individual TCRs with disease status, and machine learning. Results the study describes overall, beyond this receptor: The earlier analysis of 587 of the donors excluded fewer than 20 rarely observed V segments, including chromosome 9 orphons, because counts were too low. In the study, roughly 160 TCR beta chains were listed as associated with cytomegalovirus. V-gene and J-gene trimming of TCR beta chains was associated with a missense DCLRE1C variant in a later genetic analysis, and the association was replicated in an independent cohort. In a later analysis, the rate of TCR association differed among HLA loci, with DRB1 alleles having the most associated TCRs and HLA-C alleles having the fewest. A few of the identified cytomegalovirus-associated TCR beta chains were confirmed in vitro to be specific for cytomegalovirus antigens. According to a later analysis, parvovirus B19, influenza, CMV and Epstein-Barr virus appeared linked to several top co-occurrence clusters. The sequencing pipeline was judged likely to have produced a cluster of highly shared sequence variants as a technical artifact. It was suggested by the authors that the approach could potentially be generalized to other disease states and immunological phenotypes. Roughly uniform sequencing depth across donors was assumed in presence/absence analyses, although this assumption may not hold. Only TCR beta chains were sequenced in this cohort, and the absence of alpha or paired-chain data limited detectable features. Because the 87-base-pair reads could not distinguish some IMGT-functional V segments, including TRBV6-2 and TRBV6-3, those segments were excluded. Cytomegalovirus status was reported to be diagnosed by the classifier with high specificity and sensitivity in both the original and validation cohorts. Because HLA typing was missing for some donors at each locus, association tests included only the typed subset. The only immune exposure information available for the cohort was CMV serostatus. A later genetic analysis reported fewer N-insertions in productive TCRs among donors in an Asian-associated ancestry cluster than the roughly 640-donor mean. A later analysis associated roughly 17,000 TCR beta sequences with specific HLA alleles at a false discovery rate of 0.05. Compared with equally common non-associated chains, HLA-associated TCR beta chains in a later analysis were more clonally expanded and had lower generation probabilities. When HLA alleles, especially DR and DQ, strongly co-occurred, TCR associations were difficult to assign to individual alleles. A further reported finding was that TCR beta sequences accurately predicted the HLA-A and HLA-B alleles for most subjects in the first cohort. Linkage disequilibrium might explain the correlated functional status among segregating V segments, but an unknown experimental factor could not be excluded. Most TCR sequences were seen in very few donors, while some public TCRs were found in many individuals. In a later analysis, most CMV-associated TCR beta chains were found to appear HLA-restricted, with HLA associations seemingly driven largely by CMV exposure. In an earlier analysis of approximately 590 of the donors, most TCR beta V segments were observed in productive rearrangements about 87% or about 30% of the time, broadly matching IMGT annotations.

The library was obtained by the immunoSEQ multiplex PCR assay. For the multiplex PCR, a mixture combining 60 forward primers for TCR Vbeta segments and 13 reverse primers for TCR Jbeta segments was used. The CDR3 region of rearranged TCR beta genes was amplified from genomic DNA with a multiplex PCR assay. Amplified TCR beta libraries were sequenced as 87-base-pair reads on the Illumina HiSeq System. Regarding the original processing steps: In a later analysis, roughly 80 million unique TCR beta chains were counted across the 500 to 700 repertoires, and approximately 11 million of these chains were shared by at least two donors. Raw reads were error-corrected and collapsed into unique sequences with a nearest-neighbor algorithm that merged closely related sequences to remove PCR and sequencing errors. To assign V, D and J gene segments, CDR3 sequences were aligned to IMGT reference sequences. For a sequence to be retained, at least a six-nucleotide match to both a V gene segment and a J gene segment was required. A rearrangement was called productive if the CDR3 had no stop codons and remained in frame with V and J, and every other rearrangement was called non-productive. CDR3 was defined by IMGT convention, running from the second conserved V-encoded cysteine to the conserved J-encoded phenylalanine. The earlier analysis of some 550 of the donors excluded any sequence lacking an unambiguous match to a single V gene segment. In an earlier analysis of approximately 560 of the donors, a V segment was called functional when productive rearrangements were above 56.7%, and segregating when the standard deviation between donors exceeded 5%. A statistical classification framework was built to diagnose cytomegalovirus status from the catalog of TCR beta chain sequences. In a later analysis, TCR nucleotide sequences were compared against IMGT/GENE-DB human TR gene sequences so that V and J genes could be assigned. A later analysis assigned CDR3 sequences and most-parsimonious VDJ recombination scenarios with the TCRdist pipeline. In a later analysis, each TCR beta chain was defined by its CDR3 amino acid sequence together with its V-gene family, and reads lacking a unique V-gene family were excluded. In a later analysis, 500 to 650 highly shared, low-generation-probability nucleotide sequences were removed to address suspected cross-contamination and a sequencing artifact. A later analysis calculated a clonal expansion index for each public chain from normalized within-repertoire ranks of inferred template counts. In a later analysis, generation probabilities were computed with a VDJ recombination model fitted to out-of-frame rearrangements, and the resulting probabilities were checked against IGoR. Hypergeometric tests were used in a later analysis to score TCR-TCR, TCR-HLA and TCR-CMV co-occurrence, with a repertoire-size bias correction applied to the TCR pairs. In a later analysis, false discovery rates were estimated by permuting HLA or CMV assignments 20 times. In a later analysis, co-occurring TCRs were grouped using DBSCAN, and TCRdist sequence similarity was added for clustering within HLA-allele-positive subsets. Co-occurrence clustering excluded repertoires with fewer than 30,000 or more than 120,000 public chains, plus five with anomalous nucleotide sharing. TCRdb provides this immuneACCESS table in a form limited to in-frame rearrangements. Some clones are lacking; in checked studies, under half of them reflect an unresolved V gene, and why the rest are absent is not known. V and J calls and clone size are copied from that table; D and trimming were computed from the DNA. This sample lists some 210,000 clones; more than 75% were detected once. Clones ranked in the top ten supply over 1% of the sample.

Counted from cysteine to phenylalanine, this CDR3 has 16 amino acids. Only the CDR3 part of the read is kept: 48 bases, read in frame from the first base. From the germline V gene, CDR1 is MNHEY and CDR2 is SVGAGI. Relative to germline, V is missing 4 bases and J is missing 5 bases, with 11 bases of the junction outside any gene match. On this clone: Its target antigen remains unknown. Base qualities are not at hand, and no much larger clone is one base apart.

In total, roughly 710 healthy bone marrow donors made up the cohort. At the time of sampling, all cohort members were nominally healthy, though unrecorded immune exposures were likely present. The donor tested CMV seronegative and was one of the 352 seronegative cohort members. A peripheral blood sample was collected from each donor, and TCR beta sequencing was performed on peripheral blood mononuclear cells. Genomic DNA extraction from the blood cell samples was performed with the Qiagen DNeasy Blood Extraction Kit. The rearranged chain carries TRBV6-5 and TRBJ1-5, and 7 bases in between align with TRBD1. The clonotype originates from a man in his thirties or forties in good health and CMV-seronegative. Source material: PBMCs. CDR3 region: CASSSLTGVGDQPQHF. The nucleotide sequence is given as TGTGCCAGCAGTTCCCTCACAGGGGTAGGGGATCAGCCCCAGCATTTT.